This T cell receptor beta chain was obtained from a study of Graves' ophthalmopathy and Graves' hyperthyroidism. V lost 2 bases, J lost 2 bases, and 5 bases stayed unmatched. The germline CDR1 and CDR2 sequences are MDHEN and SYDVKM. This CDR3 region has 15 residues. From fresh peripheral blood, 8 to 10 ml in volume, the PBMCs were obtained. RNA transcripts yielded amplified TCR beta CDR3 regions. An initial RT-PCR round employing HTBI primers preceded a second-round multiplex PCR. TCRdb re-derived calls from the multiplex PCR reads in MiXCR, one entry per CDR3 protein. The profile shows 600,000 to 650,000 distinct CDR3 sequences, 22% of them singletons.

V is TRBV28 and J is TRBJ2-5; 7 nucleotides line up with TRBD2. This receptor was identified in a woman aged 18-29 years with stable Graves' hyperthyroidism. Some clones in this sample may be carry-over from other donors' samples. The sequencing sample was made of peripheral blood. CDR3 residues: CASSLTSEPQETQYF. CDR3 DNA sequence: TGTGCCAGCAGTTTAACTAGCGAACCGCAAGAGACCCAGTACTTC.